This T cell receptor beta chain was sequenced in a study of T cells in Graves' hyperthyroidism and ophthalmopathy. Study-wide results and limits: Blood also showed most of the thyroid clonotypes that were expanded above 0.001.

V lost 2 bases to trimming and J lost 8 bases; unmatched junction nucleotides: 25. CDR3 size: 22 residues. The germline gives CDR1 MDHEN, CDR2 SYDVKM. TCR beta CDR3 regions were amplified from RNA transcripts. The TCR CDR3 first-round RT-PCR relied on the HTBI primer set. TCRdb analysed the multiplex PCR reads with MiXCR anew, one entry per CDR3 protein. The table includes 300,000 to 350,000 distinct CDR3 sequences, approximately 18% detected once. This clonotype appeared many times. The antigen is not known. This sequence joins TRBV28 and TRBJ1-6; 9 nucleotides line up with TRBD1. Sequenced: blood. This TCR was sampled from a woman aged 45-65 years with Graves' hyperthyroidism. CDR3: CASSLIGRFGTGFEGRDSPLHF. CDR3 bases: TGTGCCAGCAGTTTAATTGGCAGGTTTGGGACAGGGTTCGAGGGACGCGATTCACCCCTCCACTTT.